A selection of T cell receptor beta chains follows, all from one sample in a study of shared clonotypes between healthy human individuals. Profiled with immunoSEQ multiplex PCR; TCRdb holds only in-frame clones, not every one. The sample contains approximately 2,000,000 clones, 90% to 95% of which appear only once. The specimen sequenced was naive CD8+ T cells from PBMCs. Every receptor here comes from a man between 18 and 35 years old in good health. Some clones in this sample may be carry-over from other donors' samples. Both conserved end residues are part of each CDR3. The D gene is left open where the match is weak. Expanded clones are given a class, and other clones once, few, many or no size at all.

V gene	J gene	D gene	clone size	CDR3 DNA	CDR3 protein
TRBV27	TRBJ2-3	-	-	TGTGCCAGCAGTTCGTACCGGTCTAATACGCAGTATTTT	CASSSYRSNTQYF
TRBV19	TRBJ2-2	TRBD2	-	TGTGCCAGTAGTATTGTAGCGGGAGCTACCGACACCGGGGAGCTGTTTTTT	CASSIVAGATDTGELFF
TRBV4-1	TRBJ2-7	-	-	TGCGCCAGCAGCCAAGCGGCTAGCAACGAGCAGTACTTC	CASSQAASNEQYF
TRBV4-3	TRBJ2-1	-	once	TGCGCCAGCAGCCAAGTTGCGGGATCCAGGAACAATGAGCAGTTCTTC	CASSQVAGSRNNEQFF
TRBV6-5	TRBJ1-1	-	-	TGTGCCAGCAGTGCCCCGGGTTCGAGGTTTGATTTCTTT	CASSAPGSRFDFF
TRBV7-9	TRBJ2-7	TRBD1	once	TGTGCCAGCAGCTTGGACAGGGAGTCCTACGAGCAGTACTTC	CASSLDRESYEQYF
TRBV7-9	TRBJ2-1	-	few	TGTGCCAGCAGCCCAAAGTTGGGGGATCAGTTCTTC	CASSPKLGDQFF
TRBV6-5	TRBJ2-3	-	-	TGTGCCAGCAGTGAACAGGGTCTGGGAGATACGCAGTATTTT	CASSEQGLGDTQYF
TRBV9	TRBJ1-1	TRBD1	-	TGTGCCAGCAGCCCGCTTACCCGACAGGGACTTAACACTGAAGCTTTCTTT	CASSPLTRQGLNTEAFF
TRBV28	TRBJ2-3	TRBD2	-	TGTGCCAGCAGTGGCCTTGGGACTAGGACTAAAGTCACAGATACGCAGTATTTT	CASSGLGTRTKVTDTQYF
TRBV27	TRBJ2-5	TRBD2	-	TGTGCCAGCAGTTTTTCCGCCGGGACTAGCGGTTTGGAGACCCAGTACTTC	CASSFSAGTSGLETQYF
TRBV9	TRBJ2-7	-	-	TGTGCCAGCAGCCTCGACCCAAGGGGGGCCTACGAGCAGTACTTC	CASSLDPRGAYEQYF
TRBV7-8	TRBJ2-1	-	-	TGTGCCAGCAGCCACCGACAGGAGTACAATGAGCAGTTCTTC	CASSHRQEYNEQFF
TRBV7-9	TRBJ2-5	-	-	TGTGCCAGCAGCTTACGTTTGGAGCGAGAGACCCAGTACTTC	CASSLRLERETQYF
TRBV27	TRBJ2-1	-	once	TGTGCCAGCGGGGCAGCGGGCTACAATGAGCAGTTCTTC	CASGAAGYNEQFF
TRBV4-1	TRBJ2-4	-	-	TGCGCCAGCAGCCCCCAGAAGTTAGGAGCCCTCTCTCGGGACTCATGGTGGGACATTCAGTACTTC	CASSPQKLGALSRDSWWDIQYF
TRBV19	TRBJ1-2	TRBD1	-	TGTGCCAGCCGCAGGGAGTTGGGACAGGGGGACTATGGCTACACCTTC	CASRRELGQGDYGYTF
TRBV6-1	TRBJ2-7	-	-	TGTGCCAGCAGCCCCGACAGGACGAGCTCCTACGAGCAGTACTTC	CASSPDRTSSYEQYF
TRBV19	TRBJ2-1	TRBD2	once	TGTGCCACCAATGACGGGAGGGCCATGAATGAGCAGTTCTTC	CATNDGRAMNEQFF
TRBV10-3	TRBJ2-7	-	-	TGTGCCATCAGTGAGTCGCGGCCCCCGCCGTTCTACGAGCAGTACTTC	CAISESRPPPFYEQYF
TRBV7-9	TRBJ1-2	-	-	TGTGCCAGCAGCCCTGGGAACTTCTATGGCTACACCTTC	CASSPGNFYGYTF
TRBV19	TRBJ2-6	-	-	TGTGCCAGTAGTATAGATCCCCCAGGGGTTACTGGGGCCAACGTCCTGACTTTC	CASSIDPPGVTGANVLTF
TRBV6-5	TRBJ2-3	-	-	TGTGCCAGCAGCCCCACCCGGGATTTT	CASSPTRDF
TRBV6-1	TRBJ2-7	TRBD2	-	TGTGCCAGCAGGGAGGGTATAGCGGGATGGTACGAGCAGTACTTC	CASREGIAGWYEQYF
TRBV7-8	TRBJ2-5	-	-	TGTGCCAGCAGCCCCGTACAGAGACGCCAAGAGACCCAGTACTTC	CASSPVQRRQETQYF
TRBV7-2	TRBJ2-2	-	-	TGTGCCAGCAGCTCCGACACCTACACCGGGGAGCTGTTTTTT	CASSSDTYTGELFF
TRBV27	TRBJ1-5	-	-	TGTGCCAGCAGTTTAATTGGCAATCAGCCCCAGCATTTT	CASSLIGNQPQHF
TRBV9	TRBJ2-7	-	-	TGTGCCAGCAGCGTAGGCGCTAGCGTCTACGAGCAGTACTTC	CASSVGASVYEQYF
TRBV2	TRBJ2-7	TRBD2	-	TGTGCCACCGAGGGGATAGCGGGAGGGTCCTACGAGCAGTACTTC	CATEGIAGGSYEQYF
TRBV27	TRBJ1-4	-	-	TGTGCCAGCAGTTCCTCAGCAACTAATGAAAAACTGTTTTTT	CASSSSATNEKLFF
TRBV30	TRBJ2-7	TRBD1	-	TGTGCCTGGAGCACGGGACAGGGGTACGAGCAGTACTTC	CAWSTGQGYEQYF
TRBV7-9	TRBJ2-7	TRBD2	-	TGTGCCAGCAGCATCGGGACTAGCGGGTTCTACGAGCAGTACTTC	CASSIGTSGFYEQYF
TRBV7-2	TRBJ2-1	TRBD2	-	TGTGCCAGCAGCTCAAGGCCCCCGGGACTAGCGCACTACAATGAGCAGTTCTTC	CASSSRPPGLAHYNEQFF
TRBV27	TRBJ2-7	TRBD1	-	TGTGCCAGCAGTTCCACGACAGGGTATGTGCGCGAGCAGTACTTC	CASSSTTGYVREQYF
TRBV28	TRBJ1-4	TRBD1	-	TGTGCCAGCATGCGAATTAGGGGACAGGTTAATGAAAAACTGTTTTTT	CASMRIRGQVNEKLFF
TRBV2	TRBJ1-1	-	-	TGTGCCAGCAGTATACTGGACAGGAACACTGAAGCTTTCTTT	CASSILDRNTEAFF
TRBV29-1	TRBJ2-1	TRBD2	-	TGCAGCGTTCCTAGCGGGAGTGGCAATGAGCAGTTCTTC	CSVPSGSGNEQFF
TRBV7-3	TRBJ2-7	-	-	TGTGCCAGCAGCTTCGGCCCTTCCTACGAGCAGTACTTC	CASSFGPSYEQYF
TRBV7-2	TRBJ2-1	-	-	TGTGCCAGCAGCTTCGCAAGGGACGAGCAGTTCTTC	CASSFARDEQFF
TRBV10-1	TRBJ2-1	TRBD1	-	TGCGCCAGCAGTGGCCCAGGGGGTGAGCAGTTCTTC	CASSGPGGEQFF
TRBV9	TRBJ1-1	-	-	TGTGCCAGCAGCGTATCAGGGGTGAACACTGAAGCTTTCTTT	CASSVSGVNTEAFF
TRBV30	TRBJ2-1	-	-	TGTGCCTGGAGTGCTTCTTCTTACAATGAGCAGTTCTTC	CAWSASSYNEQFF
TRBV4-3	TRBJ2-7	-	once	TGCGCCAGCAGCCAAGATGGCAGTCCGCCCTTTTCCTACGAGCAGTACTTC	CASSQDGSPPFSYEQYF
TRBV28	TRBJ2-7	TRBD2	-	TGTGCCAGCAGTTTACGAGCGGGAGAGGGCGACGAGCAGTACTTC	CASSLRAGEGDEQYF
TRBV4-3	TRBJ1-2	-	-	TGCGCCAGCAGCCAAGGTTACAGGGCCACTAACTATGGCTACACCTTC	CASSQGYRATNYGYTF
TRBV5-8	TRBJ2-5	TRBD2	-	TGTGCCAGCAGCTTGGTATTGGGACTAGCGGGGAGTTGGAGAGAGACCCAGTACTTC	CASSLVLGLAGSWRETQYF
TRBV7-2	TRBJ2-7	TRBD2	-	TGTGCCAGCAGCTTTTACGGGGGGACTAGCGGGAGGGCCTACGAGCAGTACTTC	CASSFYGGTSGRAYEQYF
TRBV6-5	TRBJ1-2	-	-	TGTGCCAGCAGTTCGCCGGGCGCTTTGGTTGGCTACACCTTC	CASSSPGALVGYTF
TRBV9	TRBJ2-5	TRBD1	-	TGTGCCAGCAGCGTAACAGGGGGCGCAGAGACCCAGTACTTC	CASSVTGGAETQYF
TRBV7-9	TRBJ1-1	-	-	TGTGCCAGCAGGGGCCGGGCAGGGGCGGAGAACACTGAAGCTTTCTTT	CASRGRAGAENTEAFF
TRBV9	TRBJ2-3	TRBD2	-	TGTGCCAGCAGCGTAGGGATAGCGGGAGGAACAGATACGCAGTATTTT	CASSVGIAGGTDTQYF
TRBV7-3	TRBJ1-1	-	-	TGTGCCAGCAGCTTAGGTCTGGGGGGAAACACTGAAGCTTTCTTT	CASSLGLGGNTEAFF
TRBV9	TRBJ1-2	-	-	TGTGCCAGCAGCGTAGGATCGGGGCTCAATGGCTACACCTTC	CASSVGSGLNGYTF
TRBV11-2	TRBJ2-7	-	-	TGTGCCAGCAGTCCCGGCTCCGGGCTTGGGGAGCAGTACTTC	CASSPGSGLGEQYF
TRBV4-1	TRBJ1-5	-	-	TGCGCCAGCAGCCAAGTGGCAGGTAGCAATCAGCCCCAGCATTTT	CASSQVAGSNQPQHF
TRBV6-5	TRBJ1-2	-	-	TGTGCCATCCTCGGTCTTGGGGGCTACACCTTC	CAILGLGGYTF
TRBV27	TRBJ2-1	TRBD2	-	TGTGCCAGCAGCCTACAGGCTGCGGGGGCCTACAATGAGCAGTTCTTC	CASSLQAAGAYNEQFF
TRBV7-6	TRBJ2-7	-	-	TGTGCCAGCAGCTTAGGGGGTACTACCTACGAGCAGTACTTC	CASSLGGTTYEQYF
TRBV27	TRBJ1-4	-	once	TGTGCCAGCAGCCCCAAGACCCGATCGAGTGAAAAACTGTTTTTT	CASSPKTRSSEKLFF